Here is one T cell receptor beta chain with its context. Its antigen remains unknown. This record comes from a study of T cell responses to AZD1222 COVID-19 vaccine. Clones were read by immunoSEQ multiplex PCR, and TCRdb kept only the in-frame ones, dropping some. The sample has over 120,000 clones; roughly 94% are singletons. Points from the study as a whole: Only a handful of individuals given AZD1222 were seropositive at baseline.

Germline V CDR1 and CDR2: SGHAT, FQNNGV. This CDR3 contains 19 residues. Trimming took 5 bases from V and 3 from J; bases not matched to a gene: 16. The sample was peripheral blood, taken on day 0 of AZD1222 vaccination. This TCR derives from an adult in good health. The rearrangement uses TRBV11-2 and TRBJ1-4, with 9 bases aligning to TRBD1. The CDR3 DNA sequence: TGTGCCAGCAGCCCCCCTGACAGGGGGGGATACATGCCTAATGAAAAACTGTTTTTT. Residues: CASSPPDRGGYMPNEKLFF.